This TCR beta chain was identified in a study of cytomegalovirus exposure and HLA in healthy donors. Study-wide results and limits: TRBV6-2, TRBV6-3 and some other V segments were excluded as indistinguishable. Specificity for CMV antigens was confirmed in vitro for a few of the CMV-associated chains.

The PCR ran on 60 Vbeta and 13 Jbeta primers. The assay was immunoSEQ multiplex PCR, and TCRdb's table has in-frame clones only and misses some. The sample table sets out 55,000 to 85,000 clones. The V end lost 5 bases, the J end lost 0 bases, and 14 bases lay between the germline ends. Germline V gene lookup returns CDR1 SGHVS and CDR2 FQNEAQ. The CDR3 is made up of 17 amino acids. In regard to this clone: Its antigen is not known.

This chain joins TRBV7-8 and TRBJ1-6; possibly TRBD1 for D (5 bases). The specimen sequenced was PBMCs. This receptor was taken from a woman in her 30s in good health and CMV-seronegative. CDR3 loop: CASSRRQTSSYNSPLHF. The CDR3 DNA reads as TGTGCCAGCAGCCGCCGACAGACGAGCTCCTATAATTCACCCCTCCACTTT.